This entry concerns a single T cell receptor (beta chain). What it binds is not known. V shed 5 bases and J shed 3 bases, with 17 bases lying between them. CDR3 length: 16 residues. The germline gives CDR1 SGHTA, CDR2 FQGNSA. The data are from a study of long-term antiretroviral therapy in people with HIV. Broader study findings: CDR3 length ranges were narrower in HIV repertoires than in controls. Samples were collected from the mid-2000s to the late 2010s under possibly less effective ART regimens. Diversity went up after ART and still fell short of transplant donor controls.

People in the study who had HIV all got their treatment in the United States. They ran version v3.0 of the immunoSEQ assay at survey level. The protocol was immunoSEQ multiplex PCR, while the TCRdb copy is restricted to in-frame clones and leaves out a portion. The top ten clones hold 6% to 6.5% of a sample with 20,000 to 25,000 clones, roughly 90% of them seen once. Specimen: unsorted PBMCs, collected 0.6 years after starting antiretroviral therapy. The clonotype was recovered from a man in his 60s with HIV. V and J are TRBV7-2 and TRBJ2-4, with D possibly being TRBD1 or TRBD2 (6 bases each). The CDR3 spells CASSPPWGAGKNIQYF. The CDR3 nucleotides are TGTGCCAGCAGCCCACCCTGGGGGGCAGGCAAAAACATTCAGTACTTC.